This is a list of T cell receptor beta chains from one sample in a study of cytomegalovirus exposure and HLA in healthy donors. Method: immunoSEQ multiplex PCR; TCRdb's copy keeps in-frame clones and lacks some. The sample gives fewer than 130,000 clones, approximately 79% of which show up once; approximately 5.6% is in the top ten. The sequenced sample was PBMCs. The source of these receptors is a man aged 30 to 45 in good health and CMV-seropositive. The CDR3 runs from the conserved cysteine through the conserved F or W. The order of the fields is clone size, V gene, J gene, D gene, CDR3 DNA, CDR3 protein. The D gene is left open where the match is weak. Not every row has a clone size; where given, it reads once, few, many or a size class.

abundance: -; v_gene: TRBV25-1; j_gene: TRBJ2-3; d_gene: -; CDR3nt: TGTGCCAGCAGTGAAGGCGGGACCGTTAGCACAGATACGCAGTATTTT; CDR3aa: CASSEGGTVSTDTQYF
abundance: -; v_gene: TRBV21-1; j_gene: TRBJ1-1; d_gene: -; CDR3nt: TGTGCCAGCAGCCTAAACAGGGGGGCGAACACTGAAGCTTTCTTT; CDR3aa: CASSLNRGANTEAFF
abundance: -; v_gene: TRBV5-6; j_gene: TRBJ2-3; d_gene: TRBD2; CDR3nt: TGTGCCAGCAGACAGGGACTAGCGGGGGTTACGCATACGCAGTATTTT; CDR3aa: CASRQGLAGVTHTQYF
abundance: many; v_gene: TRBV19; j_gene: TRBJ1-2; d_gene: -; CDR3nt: TGTGCCAGTAGCTTGAACAGGGATCCTAACTATGGCTACACCTTC; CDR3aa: CASSLNRDPNYGYTF
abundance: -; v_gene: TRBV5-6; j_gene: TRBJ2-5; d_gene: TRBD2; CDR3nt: TGTGCCAGCAGCGCCTTAGCGGGCCAAGAGACCCAGTACTTC; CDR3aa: CASSALAGQETQYF
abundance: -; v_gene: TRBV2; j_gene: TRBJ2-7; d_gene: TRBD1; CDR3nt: TGTGCCAGCAGTGAAGCGGGACAGGGGCACTCGGGCTACCCCCGCGAGCAGTACTTC; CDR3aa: CASSEAGQGHSGYPREQYF
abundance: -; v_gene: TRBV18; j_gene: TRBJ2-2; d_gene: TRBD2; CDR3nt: TGTGCCAGCTCACCTCGACTAGCGGGGCAAAACAACGGGGAGCTGTTTTTT; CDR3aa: CASSPRLAGQNNGELFF
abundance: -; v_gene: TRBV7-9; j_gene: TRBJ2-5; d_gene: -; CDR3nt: TGTGCCAGCAGCTTCGGTGCGGGGTTCGAGACCCAGTACTTC; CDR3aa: CASSFGAGFETQYF
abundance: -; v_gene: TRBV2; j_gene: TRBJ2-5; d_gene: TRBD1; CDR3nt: TGTGCCAGCACCGATGGACAGGGGCAAGAGACCCAGTACTTC; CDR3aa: CASTDGQGQETQYF
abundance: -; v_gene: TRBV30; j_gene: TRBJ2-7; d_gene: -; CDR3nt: TGTGCCTGGAGTCGACAATCCTACGAGCAGTACTTC; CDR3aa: CAWSRQSYEQYF
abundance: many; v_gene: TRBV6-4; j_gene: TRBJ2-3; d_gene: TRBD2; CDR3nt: TGTGCCAGCAGTGAGAGCGGGGGGGCCGGTGGTACAGATACGCAGTATTTT; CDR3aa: CASSESGGAGGTDTQYF
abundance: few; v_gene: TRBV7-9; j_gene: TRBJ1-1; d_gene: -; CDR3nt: TGTGCCAGCAGCTTATACAGGAACACTGAAGCTTTCTTT; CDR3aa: CASSLYRNTEAFF
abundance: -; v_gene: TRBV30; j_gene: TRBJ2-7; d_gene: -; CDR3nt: TGTGCCTGGGTCAAGACCCCCGGGGTCGAGCAGTACTTC; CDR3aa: CAWVKTPGVEQYF
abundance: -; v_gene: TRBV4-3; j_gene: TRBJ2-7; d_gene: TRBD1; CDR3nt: TGCGCCAGCAGCCATTTGATGGGACAGGGACACGACGAGCAGTACTTC; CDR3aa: CASSHLMGQGHDEQYF
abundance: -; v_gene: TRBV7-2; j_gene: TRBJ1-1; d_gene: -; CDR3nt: TGTGCCAGCAGCTTAGTACCGGTCGCTGAAGCTTTCTTT; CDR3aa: CASSLVPVAEAFF
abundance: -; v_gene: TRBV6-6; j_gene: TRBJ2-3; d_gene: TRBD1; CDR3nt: TGTGCCAGCAGTTACGGGAAGGGACAGGCCACAGATACGCAGTATTTT; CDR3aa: CASSYGKGQATDTQYF